This TCR beta chain was sequenced during a study of molecular identifiers for immune sequencing clone quantification. A CD8+CD4-CCR7+CD45RA+ phenotype served as the sorting definition for naive CD8 T cells. Germline-derived CDR1 and CDR2 are SQVTM and ANQGSEA. This CDR3 comprises 14 residues. Trimming at V came to 3 bases and at J to 8 bases, leaving 6 bases not matched to a gene. This clonotype was seen only a few times. A read error may be the cause here, since a much bigger clone is one base away. TCRdb itself ran the PCR reads through MiXCR, one entry per CDR3 protein. This table has around 300,000 distinct CDR3 sequences, 24% appearing once.

The clonotype originates from a human donor in good health. Some libraries in this study had Jurkat cell RNA spiked in. This sequence joins TRBV29-1 and TRBJ2-3, with 12 bases fitting TRBD2. Sequencing input: naive CD8+ T cells from blood, with Jurkat cell RNA spiked in. Regarding subset: FACS-sorted CD8+CD4-CCR7+CD45RA+ naive T cells. The CDR3 nucleotides are TGCAGCGTTGACCCTAGCGGGGGGGCAGCTACGCAGTATTTT. This gives the protein CSVDPSGGAATQYF.